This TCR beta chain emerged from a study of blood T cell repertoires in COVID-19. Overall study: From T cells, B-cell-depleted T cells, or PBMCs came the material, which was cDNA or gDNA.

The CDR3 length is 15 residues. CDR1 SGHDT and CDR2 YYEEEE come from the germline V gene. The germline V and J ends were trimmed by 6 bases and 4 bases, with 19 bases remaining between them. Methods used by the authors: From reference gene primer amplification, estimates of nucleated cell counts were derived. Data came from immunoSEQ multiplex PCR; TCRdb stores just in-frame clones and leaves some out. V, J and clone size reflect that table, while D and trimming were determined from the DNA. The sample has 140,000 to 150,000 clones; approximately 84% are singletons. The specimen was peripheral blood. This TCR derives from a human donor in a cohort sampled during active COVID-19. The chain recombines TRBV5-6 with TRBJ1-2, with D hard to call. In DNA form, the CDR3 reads TGTGCCAGCACCTCCGAGCGGTCTCGGTCCTATGGCTACACCTTC. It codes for CASTSERSRSYGYTF.